The TCR beta chain described here comes from a study of cytomegalovirus exposure and HLA in healthy donors. Across the study: Prior work identified around 110 million unique TCR beta sequences in around 170 million T cells. The study, taken as a whole, reports: A list of 164 TCR beta chains associated with cytomegalovirus was given. Indistinguishability led to the exclusion of some V segments, TRBV6-2 and TRBV6-3 included. As a later analysis revealed, the rate of TCR association differed by HLA locus, with DRB1 most and HLA-C fewest.

With respect to this clone: The antigen is undetermined.

Looked up from germline, CDR1 is GTSNPN and CDR2 is SVGIG (reference sequence). This CDR3 contains 13 residues. Trimming left V 3 bases short and J 8 bases short, with 14 bases between. The PCR had 60 Vbeta and 13 Jbeta primers. Produced via immunoSEQ multiplex PCR; TCRdb's table is partial and in-frame only. The sample includes under 200,000 clones, roughly 79% of them seen just once. The chain links TRBV30 to TRBJ1-3; D is unresolved. The clonotype originates from a man aged 25-45 years in good health and CMV-seronegative. Sequenced sample: PBMCs. Here the CDR3 DNA reads TGTGCCTGGAGGTACGGCCACGGAGACACCATATATTTT. It encodes CAWRYGHGDTIYF.